One sample yielded the 5 T cell receptor beta chains listed below, sequenced in a study of blood T cell repertoires in COVID-19. Data came from immunoSEQ multiplex PCR; TCRdb stores just in-frame clones and leaves some out. The sample shows around 400,000 clones, about 90% of them seen only once. Sample: peripheral blood. The receptors were sampled from a woman in her twenties or thirties with COVID-19, enrolled during active disease.

The V gene is TRBV5-1, the J gene TRBJ2-6, with D possibly matching TRBD1 (6 bases). V was shortened by 3 bases and J by 2 bases, with 9 bases between the two germline ends. CDR3 length: 15 amino acids. The germline V gene has CDR1 SGHRS and CDR2 YFSETQ. CDR3 bases: TGCGCCAGCAGCTGGGGACAAGCTGGGGCCAACGTCCTGACTTTC. Protein: CASSWGQAGANVLTF.

The V call is TRBV5-5, the J call TRBJ2-2; the match to TRBD2 covers 8 bases. CDR3 size: 15 residues. Germline V gene data show CDR1 as SGHKS and CDR2 as YYEKEE (reference sequence). Trimming cost V 0 bases and J 7 bases; bases outside gene matches: 5. CDR3 nucleotides: TGTGCCAGCAGCTTGGAGGAGCGGGAGTTCGGGGAGCTGTTTTTT. Translated: CASSLEEREFGELFF.

The gene calls are TRBV18 and TRBJ1-5; D ambiguous. Germline CDR1 and CDR2: KGHSH and LQKENI. Trimming pared 6 bases from V and 0 bases from J, leaving 18 bases between. The CDR3 is 17 amino acids. CDR3 region: CASSAEARVYSNQPQHF. In DNA, the CDR3 is TGTGCCAGCTCCGCGGAGGCGAGGGTTTATAGCAATCAGCCCCAGCATTTT.

The chain couples TRBV5-8 to TRBJ2-5, with a weak D call TRBD1 (5 bases). V gave up 2 bases and J gave up 5 bases, with 13 bases separating them. The CDR3 is 14 residues long. Germline V gene sequence: CDR1 SGHTS, CDR2 YDEGEE. DNA for the CDR3: TGTGCCAGCAGCTTCACCGCAGGGTCCGAGACCCAGTACTTC. This encodes CASSFTAGSETQYF.

V gene TRBV3-1 (or the pseudogene TRBV3-2) combines with J gene TRBJ2-1; D gene ambiguous. The V and J ends lost 4 bases and 0 bases respectively, with 10 bases between them. CDR3 length: 15 residues. Germline lookup yields CDR1 LGHDT and CDR2 YNNKEL (reference sequence). The CDR3, as DNA: TGTGCCAGCAGCCCGACTGGCGGCTCCTACAATGAGCAGTTCTTC. Amino acid sequence: CASSPTGGSYNEQFF.